This TCR beta chain stems from a study of human T cells and chemical hapten exposure. The CDR3 consists of 12 residues. The V gene's germline CDR1 is MNHEY and CDR2 SVGAGI. V lost 5 bases, J lost 4 bases, and 6 bases lay in between. TCRdb itself ran the RACE reads through MiXCR, one entry per CDR3 protein. Counted here are 100,000 to 120,000 distinct CDR3 sequences, nearly 35% occurring once; the ten biggest clones make up more than 2.5%. Time point indicated: patch test 3, about 24 weeks after DPC sensitization. This sample's treatment: therapeutic diphenylcyclopropenone sensitization with weekly scalp DPC.

Material: whole blood, obtained in connection with sensitization to the hapten diphenylcyclopropenone (DPC). This sequence was found in a man in his forties or fifties with alopecia areata. Some clones in this sample may be carry-over from other donors' samples. The rearrangement links TRBV6-5 to TRBJ1-5; D perhaps matches TRBD1 (5 bases). CDR3 bases: TGTGCCAGCAGTAACAGGAATCAGCCCCAGCATTTT. This codes for CASSNRNQPQHF.